The 15 T cell receptor beta chains below come from one sample, sequenced in a study of PD-L1 blockade in urothelial cancer. As to time point: pretreatment peripheral blood. TCRdb's copy holds only in-frame clones and misses some; the assay was immunoSEQ multiplex PCR. The table has approximately 90,000 clones, roughly 84% seen once; the top ten hold over 2%. Specimen: PBMCs, collected around atezolizumab (anti-PD-L1) treatment. The receptors were gathered from a man aged 55 to 70 with urothelial cancer.

The gene calls are TRBV2 and TRBJ2-1; D perhaps matches TRBD1 (6 bases). The CDR3 runs 14 residues. Germline V gene data show CDR1 as SNHLY and CDR2 as FYNNEI. V was trimmed by 6 bases and J by 4 bases, leaving 13 bases between them. As DNA, the CDR3 is TGTGCCAGCAGCGGACAGAGCACTTACAATGAGCAGTTCTTC. Translation gives CASSGQSTYNEQFF.

V is TRBV6-6 and J is TRBJ2-2; 10 nucleotides agree with TRBD2. CDR3 length: 14 amino acids. Germline-derived CDR1 and CDR2 are MNHNY and SVGAGI (reference sequence). Germline trimming cut 6 bases from V and 5 bases from J; bases unmatched to any gene: 3. The CDR3 loop reads CASRGLAMTGELFF. In DNA, the CDR3 is TGTGCCAGCAGGGGACTAGCGATGACCGGGGAGCTGTTTTTT.

V is TRBV29-1 and J is TRBJ2-1; D perhaps matches TRBD1 (6 bases). In germline, CDR1 is SQVTM, CDR2 ANQGSEA. CDR3 length: 14 amino acids. V dropped 1 base and J dropped 10 bases, with 17 bases sitting between them. CDR3 region: CSVEGGPRQGEQFF. The CDR3 DNA reads as TGCAGCGTTGAAGGGGGCCCGCGCCAGGGGGAGCAGTTCTTC.

The V call is TRBV7-2, the J call TRBJ2-2; the match to TRBD2 covers 8 bases. The CDR3 consists of 16 residues. Germline V gene data show CDR1 as SGHTA and CDR2 as FQGNSA. V was pared by 0 bases and J by 4 bases, with 4 bases of the junction left unmatched. CDR3 in DNA: TGTGCCAGCAGCTTAGCTGGGACTAGTCTCACCGGGGAGCTGTTTTTT. This translates into CASSLAGTSLTGELFF.

This clone was seen once. The chain links TRBV7-2 to TRBJ1-4; D ambiguous. The CDR3 covers 16 residues. CDR1 and CDR2 (germline): SGHTA, FQGNSA. V was cut by 2 bases and J by 0 bases, with 10 bases left in between. The CDR3 DNA is TGTGCCAGCAGCTTAAACAGCAGAGCAACTAATGAAAAACTGTTTTTT. Translating gives CASSLNSRATNEKLFF.

V gene TRBV6-6 combines with J gene TRBJ2-3; D unresolved. Germline V gene sequence: CDR1 MNHNY, CDR2 SVGAGI (reference sequence). The CDR3 extends over 14 amino acids. V was pared by 4 bases and J by 4 bases, with 12 bases between. CDR3: CASSSPGSADTQYF. CDR3 in DNA: TGTGCCAGCAGTTCCCCTGGCAGTGCAGATACGCAGTATTTT.

V is TRBV9 and J is TRBJ2-7, with TRBD2 matching over 7 bases. Trimming took 0 bases from V and 2 from J; bases not matched to a gene: 11. CDR1 and CDR2 from the germline V gene are SGDLS and YYNGEE. This CDR3 comprises 17 residues. The CDR3 here is CASSVGGAGGGPYEQYF. The CDR3 DNA reads TGTGCCAGCAGCGTAGGAGGGGCCGGGGGAGGGCCCTACGAGCAGTACTTC. Full variable domain (outside the CDR3, taken from reference TRBV9 and TRBJ2-7): DSGVTQTPKHLITATGQRVTLRCSPRSGDLSVYWYQQSLDQGLQFLIQYYNGEERAKGNILERFSAQQFPDLHSELNLSSLELGDSALYFCASSVGGAGGGPYEQYFGPGTRLTVT.

The V gene is TRBV7-2, the J gene TRBJ2-5; TRBD1 might be the D (6 bases). The CDR3 has 14 amino acids. Germline CDR1 is SGHTA and CDR2 is FQGNSA. Trimming stripped 5 bases from V and 2 bases from J, with 12 bases between. CDR3 nucleotides: TGTGCCAGCAGCGGGTACGGACAGCAAGAGACCCAGTACTTC. This encodes CASSGYGQQETQYF.

This chain connects TRBV6-5 to TRBJ2-7, with 12 nucleotides matching TRBD2. V dropped 4 bases and J dropped 3; count of bases not matched to a gene: 7. The CDR3 sequence is 16 residues long. CDR1 and CDR2 (germline): MNHEY, SVGAGI. The CDR3 spells CASSSERLAGDYEQYF. DNA of the CDR3: TGTGCCAGCAGTTCCGAACGACTAGCGGGGGACTACGAGCAGTACTTC.

The gene calls are TRBV19 and TRBJ2-2, with TRBD1 matching over 10 bases. J lost 4 bases, V lost 7 bases, and 6 bases had no gene match. The CDR3 has 15 residues. Germline V gene lookup returns CDR1 LNHDA and CDR2 SQIVND (reference sequence). The chain's CDR3 is CASTTTGGVTGELFF. DNA for the CDR3: TGTGCCAGTACCACGACAGGGGGCGTCACCGGGGAGCTGTTTTTT.

The genes are TRBV15 and TRBJ2-3; the match to TRBD1 covers 10 bases. From germline, CDR1 is LNHNV and CDR2 YYDKDF (reference sequence). The CDR3 extends over 16 amino acids. With V trimmed by 2 bases and J by 1 base, 3 bases remained unmatched. The CDR3 protein is CATSRWGTGGTDTQYF. In DNA form, the CDR3 reads TGTGCCACCAGCAGATGGGGGACAGGGGGCACAGATACGCAGTATTTT. The variable domain in full, completed from reference TRBV15 and TRBJ2-3, reads DAMVIQNPRYQVTQFGKPVTLSCSQTLNHNVMYWYQQKSSQAPKLLFHYYDKDFNNEADTPDNFQSRRPNTSFCFLDIRSPGLGDTAMYLCATSRWGTGGTDTQYFGPGTRLTVL.

V and J are TRBV19 and TRBJ1-2; 9 bases are shared with TRBD1. The CDR3 sequence is 14 residues long. Germline CDR1 and CDR2: LNHDA and SQIVND (reference sequence). With 6 bases clipped from V and 7 bases from J, the junction kept 9 bases outside the gene matches. The CDR3 DNA reads as TGTGCCAGTAGCCAAGTAACAGGGGGCGGTGGCTACACCTTC. This translates into CASSQVTGGGGYTF.

V is TRBV5-1 and J is TRBJ1-1; TRBD1 matches at 8 bases. The CDR3 totals 17 residues. Germline-derived CDR1 and CDR2 are SGHRS and YFSETQ. With V trimmed by 4 bases and J by 3 bases, 14 bases remained unmatched. The DNA for the CDR3 is TGCGCCAGCAGCCGCGGACAGGGCGGTGGTGGGGACACTGAAGCTTTCTTT. This translates into CASSRGQGGGGDTEAFF. Full variable domain (outside the CDR3, taken from reference TRBV5-1 and TRBJ1-1): KAGVTQTPRYLIKTRGQQVTLSCSPISGHRSVSWYQQTPGQGLQFLFEYFSETQRNKGNFPGRFSGRQFSNSRSEMNVSTLELGDSALYLCASSRGQGGGGDTEAFFGQGTRLTVV.

The V gene is TRBV9, the J gene TRBJ2-5, with D possibly TRBD1 on 6 matching bases. Germline CDR1 reads SGDLS; CDR2 reads YYNGEE. The CDR3 runs 14 residues. V shed 0 bases and J shed 5 bases, with 11 bases lying between them. The CDR3 DNA is TGTGCCAGCAGCGTAGCTACAGGGACCGAGACCCAGTACTTC. It encodes CASSVATGTETQYF.

The genes are TRBV28 and TRBJ1-1; possibly TRBD1 for D (5 bases). Germline V CDR1 and CDR2: MDHEN, SYDVKM. This CDR3 is built from 14 residues. Deletions cut 4 bases from V and 1 base from J, with 10 bases between. CDR3 coding DNA: TGTGCCAGCAGTTCAACAGGTAGGAACACTGAAGCTTTCTTT. Translation: CASSSTGRNTEAFF. Variable domain in full (rest from reference TRBV28 and TRBJ1-1): DVKVTQSSRYLVKRTGEKVFLECVQDMDHENMFWYRQDPGLGLRLIYFSYDVKMKEKGDIPEGYSVSREKKERFSLILESASTNQTSMYLCASSSTGRNTEAFFGQGTRLTVV.